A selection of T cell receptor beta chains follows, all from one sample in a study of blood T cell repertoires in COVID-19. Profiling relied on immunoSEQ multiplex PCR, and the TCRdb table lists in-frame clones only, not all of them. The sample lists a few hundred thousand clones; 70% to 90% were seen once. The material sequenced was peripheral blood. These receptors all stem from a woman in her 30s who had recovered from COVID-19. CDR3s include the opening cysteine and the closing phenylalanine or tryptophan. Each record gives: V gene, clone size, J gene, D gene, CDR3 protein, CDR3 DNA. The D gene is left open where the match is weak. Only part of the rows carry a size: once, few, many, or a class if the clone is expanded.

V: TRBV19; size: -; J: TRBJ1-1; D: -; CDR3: CASSEGRYTEAFF; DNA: TGTGCCAGTAGCGAGGGGAGGTATACTGAAGCTTTCTTT
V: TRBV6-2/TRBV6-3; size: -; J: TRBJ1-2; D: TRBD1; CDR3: CASSPSRQGANYGYTF; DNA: TGTGCCAGCAGCCCCTCCCGACAGGGGGCTAACTATGGCTACACCTTC
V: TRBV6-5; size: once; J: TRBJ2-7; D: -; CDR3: CASRPAEISYEQYF; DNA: TGTGCCAGCCGCCCGGCGGAGATCTCCTACGAGCAGTACTTC
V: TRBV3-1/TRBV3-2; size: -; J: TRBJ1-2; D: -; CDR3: CASSQDPGYGYTF; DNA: TGTGCCAGCAGCCAAGACCCAGGCTATGGCTACACCTTC
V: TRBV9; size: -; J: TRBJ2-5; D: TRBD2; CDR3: CASSGEAGLGETQYF; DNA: TGTGCCAGCAGCGGAGAAGCGGGACTTGGAGAGACCCAGTACTTC
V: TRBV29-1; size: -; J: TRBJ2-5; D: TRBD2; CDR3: CSYVAGQETQYF; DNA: TGCAGCTATGTAGCGGGTCAAGAGACCCAGTACTTC
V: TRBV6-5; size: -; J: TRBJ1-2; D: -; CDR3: CASSYSIQGDYGYTF; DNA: TGTGCCAGCAGTTACTCGATACAGGGAGACTATGGCTACACCTTC
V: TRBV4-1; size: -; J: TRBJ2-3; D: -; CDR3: CASSRAWGGTDTQYF; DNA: TGCGCCAGCAGCCGAGCCTGGGGGGGCACAGATACGCAGTATTTT
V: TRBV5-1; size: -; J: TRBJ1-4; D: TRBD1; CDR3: CASTLDRGREKLFF; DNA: TGCGCCAGCACCCTAGACAGGGGAAGAGAAAAACTGTTTTTT
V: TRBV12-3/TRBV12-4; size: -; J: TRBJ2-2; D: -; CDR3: CASSLLVTGELFF; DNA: TGTGCCAGCAGCCTACTAGTTACCGGGGAGCTGTTTTTT
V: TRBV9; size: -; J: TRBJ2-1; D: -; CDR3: CASSVRYNEQFF; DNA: TGTGCCAGCAGCGTACGCTACAATGAGCAGTTCTTC
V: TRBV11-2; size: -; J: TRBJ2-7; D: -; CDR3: CASSLAVFYEQYF; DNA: TGTGCCAGCAGCTTAGCAGTTTTCTACGAGCAGTACTTC
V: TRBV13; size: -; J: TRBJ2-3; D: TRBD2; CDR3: CASSLAGLASDTQYF; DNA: TGTGCCAGCAGCTTAGCGGGACTAGCCTCCGATACGCAGTATTTT
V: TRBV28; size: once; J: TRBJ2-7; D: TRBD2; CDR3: CASRGLAGAEQYF; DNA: TGTGCCAGTCGGGGACTAGCGGGCGCCGAGCAGTACTTC
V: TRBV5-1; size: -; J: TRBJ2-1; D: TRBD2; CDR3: CASSLGLASSYNEQFF; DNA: TGCGCCAGCAGCTTGGGACTAGCGAGCTCCTACAATGAGCAGTTCTTC
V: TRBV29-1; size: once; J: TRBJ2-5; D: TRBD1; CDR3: CSAGQGLETQYF; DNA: TGCAGCGCGGGACAGGGTCTAGAGACCCAGTACTTC
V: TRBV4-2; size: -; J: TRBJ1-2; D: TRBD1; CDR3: CASSQDGQGIYGYTF; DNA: TGTGCCAGCAGCCAAGATGGACAGGGGATCTATGGCTACACCTTC
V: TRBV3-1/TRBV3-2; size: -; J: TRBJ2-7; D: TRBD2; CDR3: CASSRRTSGRAHYEQYF; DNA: TGTGCCAGCAGCCGACGGACTAGCGGGAGGGCCCACTACGAGCAGTACTTC
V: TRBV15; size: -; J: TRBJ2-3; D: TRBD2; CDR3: CATSKRTSGYTDTQYF; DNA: TGTGCCACCAGCAAACGGACTAGCGGATACACAGATACGCAGTATTTT
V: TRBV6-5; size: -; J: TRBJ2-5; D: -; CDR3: CASRPKPTSSETQYF; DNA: TGTGCCAGCAGGCCAAAGCCGACTAGTTCGGAGACCCAGTACTTC
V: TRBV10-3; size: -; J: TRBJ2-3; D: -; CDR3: CAISKEGADTDTQYF; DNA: TGTGCCATCAGTAAGGAGGGGGCGGACACAGATACGCAGTATTTT
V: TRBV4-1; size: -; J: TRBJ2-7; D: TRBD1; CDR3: CASSPFGTVPTSEQYF; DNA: TGCGCCAGCAGCCCCTTCGGGACAGTCCCTACTAGCGAGCAGTACTTC
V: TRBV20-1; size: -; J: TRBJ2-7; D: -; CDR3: CSASWGLAGAYAEQYF; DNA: TGCAGTGCTAGTTGGGGTTTGGCGGGGGCCTACGCCGAGCAGTACTTC
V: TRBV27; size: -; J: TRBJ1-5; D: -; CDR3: CASSPRGGPLMGMEPQHF; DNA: TGTGCCAGCAGTCCCCGGGGAGGGCCGCTCATGGGGATGGAGCCCCAGCATTTT
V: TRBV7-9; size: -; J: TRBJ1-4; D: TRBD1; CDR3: CASSLQRTGGDEKLFF; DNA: TGTGCCAGCAGCTTGCAACGGACAGGAGGGGATGAAAAACTGTTTTTT